This entry lists 18 T cell receptor beta chains sequenced from one sample in a study of T cells in Graves' hyperthyroidism and ophthalmopathy. It was RNA transcripts that yielded the amplified TCR beta CDR3 regions. Using the HTBI primer set, a first-round RT-PCR was run on the TCR CDR3. TCRdb re-called the multiplex PCR reads through MiXCR, storing one row per CDR3 protein. In the table there are 600,000 or so distinct CDR3 sequences, more than 13% of which are singletons. What was sequenced was blood. The receptors were sampled from a young woman with Graves' ophthalmopathy.

The chain employs TRBV12-3 or TRBV12-4 and TRBJ2-1, with TRBD1 matching 10 bases. With 4 bases clipped from V and 0 bases from J, the junction kept 15 bases outside the gene matches. The CDR3 is 20 residues long. CDR3 sequence: CASSSRTGGTADSSYNEQFF. CDR3 sequence (DNA): TGTGCCAGCAGTTCAAGGACAGGGGGTACGGCCGATAGCTCCTACAATGAGCAGTTCTTC.

The chain couples TRBV19 to TRBJ1-5; D is uncertain. Germline V gene data show CDR1 as LNHDA and CDR2 as SQIVND (reference sequence). V was cut by 5 bases and J by 0 bases, with 11 bases left in between. This CDR3 has 15 residues. CDR3 in DNA: TGTGCCAGTAGTTCGGCAGTCTATAGCAATCAGCCCCAGCATTTT. This gives the protein CASSSAVYSNQPQHF. The full variable domain, in which reference TRBV19 and TRBJ1-5 provide the parts outside the CDR3, is DGGITQSPKYLFRKEGQNVTLSCEQNLNHDAMYWYRQDPGQGLRLIYYSQIVNDFQKGDIAEGYSVSREKKESFPLTVTSAQKNPTAFYLCASSSAVYSNQPQHFGDGTRLSIL.

This clonotype came up many times. The chain combines TRBV18 with TRBJ2-1; D gene ambiguous. The CDR3 loop spans 14 amino acids. The germline V gene encodes CDR1 KGHSH and CDR2 LQKENI. The V gene lost 1 base and the J gene lost 8 bases, with 12 bases spanning the gap. As DNA, the CDR3 is TGTGCCAGCTCACCACAGGAAGGTCGGGATGAGCAGTTCTTC. It is translated as CASSPQEGRDEQFF. Drawing the rest from reference TRBV18 and TRBJ2-1, the complete variable domain is NAGVMQNPRHLVRRRGQEARLRCSPMKGHSHVYWYRQLPEEGLKFMVYLQKENIIDESGMPKERFSAEFPKEGPSILRIQQVVRGDSAAYFCASSPQEGRDEQFFGPGTRLTVL.

Ten or more counts support this clonotype. The CDR3 is CSARRPPWAGPLNQPQHF. CDR3 bases: TGCAGTGCTAGACGCCCTCCTTGGGCGGGCCCACTCAATCAGCCCCAGCATTTT. The rearrangement uses TRBV20-1 and TRBJ1-5; D uncertain. Germline-derived CDR1 and CDR2 are DFQATT and SNEGSKA (reference sequence). V was cut by 2 bases and J by 3 bases, with 23 bases left in between. The CDR3 runs 18 residues.

This clonotype occurred many times. CDR3 nucleotides: TGCAGCGTTGAAATCCCAGCGGGACGTAACGAGCAGTACTTC. Translated: CSVEIPAGRNEQYF. The chain uses TRBV29-1 and TRBJ2-7; 7 positions agree with TRBD2. V was pared by 2 bases and J by 5 bases, with 9 bases of the junction left unmatched. Per the germline V gene, CDR1 is SQVTM and CDR2 is ANQGSEA. CDR3 size: 14 residues.

The chain is built from TRBV20-1 and TRBJ1-5; 10 bases line up with TRBD1. Germline V gives CDR1 DFQATT, CDR2 SNEGSKA (reference sequence). V dropped 6 bases and J dropped 8; count of bases not matched to a gene: 7. The CDR3 covers 13 residues. CDR3 region: CSARDRGVKPQHF. CDR3 nucleotides: TGCAGTGCCAGGGACAGGGGAGTTAAGCCCCAGCATTTT.

At least ten counts were recorded for this clonotype. J is TRBJ1-3 and V is TRBV30; D is uncertain. V was clipped by 3 bases and J by 5 bases, with 11 bases between them. Germline loops: CDR1 GTSNPN, CDR2 SVGIG (reference sequence). This CDR3 is 13 amino acids long. The DNA for the CDR3 is TGTGCCTGGAGCCGGAGGTCTCGAAACACCATATATTTT. Protein product: CAWSRRSRNTIYF.

V is TRBV10-3 and J is TRBJ1-1, with 8 nucleotides matching TRBD1. V was pared by 5 bases and J by 3 bases, with 8 bases of the junction left unmatched. The CDR3 has 15 amino acids. Germline V lookup: CDR1 ENHRY, CDR2 SYGVKD. DNA for the CDR3: TGTGCCATCAGTCCCGGGACAGGCGTCGACACTGAAGCTTTCTTT. The encoded protein is CAISPGTGVDTEAFF.

The V gene is TRBV6-2 or TRBV6-3, the J gene TRBJ2-1; weak D call: TRBD2 (6 bases). V was pared by 5 bases and J by 0 bases, with 17 bases between. The CDR3 spans 17 residues. Germline CDR1 reads MNHEY; CDR2 reads SVGEGT. The CDR3 region has the DNA TGTGCCAGCAGTCAGAGACTATGGGGGGTCTCCTACAATGAGCAGTTCTTC. It encodes CASSQRLWGVSYNEQFF.

This chain uses TRBV20-1 with TRBJ1-2; D possibly corresponds to TRBD1 (6 bases). The CDR3 is made up of 13 amino acids. The V and J ends lost 6 bases and 0 bases respectively, with 11 bases between them. The germline gives CDR1 DFQATT, CDR2 SNEGSKA (reference sequence). CDR3 protein: CSANRDPNYGYTF. For the CDR3, the DNA is TGCAGTGCCAACAGGGATCCTAACTATGGCTACACCTTC.

This clonotype was seen many times. V usage is TRBV30 and J usage is TRBJ2-7; TRBD2 agrees at 11 bases. CDR3 length: 12 amino acids. Per germline, CDR1 GTSNPN and CDR2 SVGIG (reference sequence). V dropped 7 bases and J dropped 2; count of bases not matched to a gene: 1. The CDR3 DNA sequence: TGTGCCTCGACTAGCGGGACCTACGAGCAGTACTTC. Translated: CASTSGTYEQYF.

This clonotype was found many times. This sequence joins TRBV29-1 and TRBJ2-3; D may be TRBD2 (5 bases). Germline loops: CDR1 SQVTM, CDR2 ANQGSEA. The CDR3 extends over 15 amino acids. Trimming stripped 0 bases from V and 1 base from J, with 11 bases between. The CDR3 DNA reads TGCAGCGTTGAAGATCGGGGTCACCGCACAGATACGCAGTATTTT. Encoded protein: CSVEDRGHRTDTQYF.

The rearrangement joins TRBV6-2 or TRBV6-3 to TRBJ1-4; no definite D call. The CDR3 is made up of 13 amino acids. V was pared by 2 bases and J by 8 bases, with 9 bases between. Germline-derived CDR1 and CDR2 are MNHEY and SVGEGT. The CDR3 DNA follows: TGTGCCAGCAGTTACGGGAAGGAAGAAAAACTGTTTTTT. Encoded protein: CASSYGKEEKLFF.

This clonotype was counted many times. The rearrangement uses TRBV28 and TRBJ2-3, with TRBD2 identical over 7 bases. There are 17 residues in the CDR3. Trimming cost V 2 bases and J 2 bases; bases outside gene matches: 10. Germline CDR1 and CDR2: MDHEN and SYDVKM. The CDR3 region is CASSLTQLAPFTDTQYF. The CDR3 nucleotides read TGTGCCAGCAGTTTAACCCAACTAGCGCCCTTCACAGATACGCAGTATTTT.

This clonotype was recorded many times. The rearrangement uses TRBV7-2 and TRBJ2-5; 7 bases map to TRBD1. Losses at the gene ends were 2 bases for V and 0 bases for J; bases not matched to a gene: 9. Looked up from germline, CDR1 is SGHTA and CDR2 is FQGNSA. The CDR3 extends over 17 amino acids. The CDR3 reads CASSLIYGRGNQETQYF. The CDR3 DNA is TGTGCCAGCAGCTTAATTTACGGCAGGGGGAACCAAGAGACCCAGTACTTC.

This clonotype was observed at least ten times. The chain couples TRBV12-3 or TRBV12-4 to TRBJ1-1; D unresolved. The V end lost 3 bases, the J end lost 5 bases, and 10 bases lay between the germline ends. There are 13 residues in the CDR3. The CDR3 DNA sequence: TGTGCCAGCAGTTTGATGGGATGGACTGAAGCTTTCTTT. This translates into CASSLMGWTEAFF.

This clonotype was counted ten times or more. The chain uses TRBV30 and TRBJ1-2, with 9 bases lining up with TRBD1. This CDR3 has 13 residues. V shed 1 base and J 8 bases; nucleotides not matched to a gene: 5. The V gene's germline CDR1 is GTSNPN and CDR2 SVGIG (reference sequence). The CDR3 sequence is CAWSEQGARGYTF. CDR3 coding DNA: TGTGCCTGGAGTGAACAGGGGGCAAGAGGCTACACCTTC. Full variable domain (rest looked up from reference TRBV30 and TRBJ1-2): SQTIHQWPATLVQPVGSPLSLECTVEGTSNPNLYWYRQAAGRGLQLLFYSVGIGQISSEVPQNLSASRPQDRQFILSSKKLLLSDSGFYLCAWSEQGARGYTFGSGTRLTVV.

This clonotype was observed at least ten times. The J gene is TRBJ2-3, the V gene TRBV11-3; the D gene is possibly TRBD2 (5 bases). Germline loops: CDR1 SGHNT, CDR2 YENEEA. This CDR3 is 13 amino acids long. Trimming took 3 bases from V and 6 from J, leaving 10 bases between them. CDR3 DNA sequence: TGTGCCAGCAGCTTGGAGGCTCCGGATACGCAGTATTTT. Its translation is CASSLEAPDTQYF.